This record covers a single TCR beta chain. Its antigen is unidentified. This sample is part of a study of T cell responses to AZD1222 COVID-19 vaccine. The CDR3 sequence is 18 residues long. Germline values: CDR1 MNHEY, CDR2 SMNVEV (reference sequence). V lost 4 bases and J lost 0; bases outside the gene matches: 11. Libraries were prepared by immunoSEQ multiplex PCR; TCRdb keeps only in-frame clonotypes and omits some of them. The data show some 130,000 clones, 80% to 90% seen once. Study-wide points: Baseline seropositivity characterized only six AZD1222 recipients. Most donors were white British, females outnumbered males, and clonal diversity was possibly underestimated. Within unmutated variant regions lay the reported targets of nearly half of spike-specific TCRs. Repertoire samples came only from after the peak T cell response.

V is TRBV27 and J is TRBJ2-1; 8 bases align to TRBD2. This specimen was peripheral blood, taken on day 0 of AZD1222 vaccination. This receptor was obtained from an adult in good health. The CDR3 DNA sequence: TGTGCCAGCAGTTCGGGGACTAGAACTTTTTACTCCTACAATGAGCAGTTCTTC. This sequence encodes CASSSGTRTFYSYNEQFF.